This T cell receptor (beta chain) originates from a study of long-term antiretroviral therapy in people with HIV. Study-level findings and limits: Blood was collected between the mid-2000s and the late 2010s, possibly under older ART regimens. Versus controls, repertoires in people with HIV had narrower CDR3 length ranges.

Regarding this clone: What it binds is unknown.

Sequencing relied on immunoSEQ assay v3.0, run at survey level. In sequencing, roughly 40,000-50,000 T-cell genomes per sample were targeted. The method was immunoSEQ multiplex PCR; TCRdb's version includes in-frame clones alone and lacks a portion of them. The sample contains some 31,000 clones, 70% to 90% of which appear only once. At least one PBMC sample before ART and at least two after were required. CDR3 length equals 12 residues. In germline, CDR1 is MDHEN, CDR2 SYDVKM. V was cut by 3 bases and J by 9 bases, with 12 bases left in between. The J gene is TRBJ2-7, the V gene TRBV28; a possible D gene is TRBD2 (6 bases). The clonotype originates from a man aged 18-30 years with HIV. This specimen consisted of unsorted PBMCs, obtained 1.1 years after starting antiretroviral therapy. The CDR3 sequence: CASSFPKGGQYF. The CDR3 DNA is TGTGCCAGCAGTTTCCCCAAGGGAGGGCAGTACTTC.